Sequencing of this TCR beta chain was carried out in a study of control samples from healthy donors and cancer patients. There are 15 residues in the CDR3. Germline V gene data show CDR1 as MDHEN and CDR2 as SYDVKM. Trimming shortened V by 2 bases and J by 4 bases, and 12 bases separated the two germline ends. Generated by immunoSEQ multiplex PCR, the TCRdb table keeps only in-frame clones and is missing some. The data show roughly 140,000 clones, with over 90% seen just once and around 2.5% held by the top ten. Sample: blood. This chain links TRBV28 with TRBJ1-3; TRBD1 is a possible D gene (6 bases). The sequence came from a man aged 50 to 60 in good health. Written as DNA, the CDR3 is TGTGCCAGCAGTTTAGGGGGGCCCTTCGGAAACACCATATATTTT. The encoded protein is CASSLGGPFGNTIYF.